The 23 T cell receptor beta chains below were found in one sample sequenced in a study of blood T cell repertoires in COVID-19. Sequenced by immunoSEQ multiplex PCR; TCRdb stores in-frame clones only, minus some. This table has some 290,000 clones, 81% appearing once. The sample taken for sequencing was peripheral blood. The receptor source for this set is a woman aged 55-70 years with active or convalescent COVID-19.

The chain uses TRBV27 and TRBJ2-1, with 7 bases matching TRBD2. V was clipped by 3 bases and J by 4 bases; unmatched bases: 6. CDR3 length: 15 residues. CDR1 is MNHEY, CDR2 SMNVEV, per germline (reference sequence). This CDR3 reads CASSFVQGGYNEQFF. DNA for the CDR3: TGTGCCAGCAGTTTCGTCCAGGGAGGGTACAATGAGCAGTTCTTC.

V and J are TRBV5-1 and TRBJ2-1; D possibly corresponds to TRBD2 (6 bases). V shed 4 bases and J shed 3 bases, with 20 bases lying between them. The CDR3 sequence is 17 residues long. Germline V gene data show CDR1 as SGHRS and CDR2 as YFSETQ. CDR3 in DNA: TGCGCCAGCAGCCCGGAGGGTCAGCGCACACTCTACAATGAGCAGTTCTTC. Its translation: CASSPEGQRTLYNEQFF.

This chain links TRBV5-1 with TRBJ1-2; D remains ambiguous. Trimming pared 3 bases from V and 4 bases from J, leaving 13 bases between. The CDR3 runs to 14 residues. Per the germline V gene, CDR1 is SGHRS and CDR2 is YFSETQ. The DNA of the CDR3 is TGCGCCAGCAGCTGGGGAGACGGTGCCTATGGCTACACCTTC. Protein product: CASSWGDGAYGYTF.

With respect to this clone: Other DNA sequences in the sample encode the same CDR3. The chain is built from TRBV6-2 or TRBV6-3 and TRBJ2-1, with 10 bases that match TRBD2. The CDR3 loop spans 15 amino acids. Germline trimming cut 6 bases from V and 4 bases from J; bases unmatched to any gene: 6. CDR1 is MNHEY, CDR2 SVGEGT, per germline. CDR3 loop: CASSLSGGSYNEQFF. In DNA form, the CDR3 reads TGTGCCAGCAGCCTTAGCGGGGGGTCTTACAATGAGCAGTTCTTC.

The V gene is TRBV5-1, the J gene TRBJ2-1; TRBD1 might be the D (5 bases). Germline CDR1 reads SGHRS; CDR2 reads YFSETQ. The V and J ends lost 4 bases and 0 bases respectively, with 14 bases between them. The CDR3 has 16 residues. The CDR3 loop reads CASSAQGRSSYNEQFF. The CDR3 DNA is TGCGCCAGCAGCGCTCAGGGCAGGAGCTCCTACAATGAGCAGTTCTTC.

The chain uses TRBV9 and TRBJ2-7; 14 bases agree with TRBD2. V lost 3 bases to trimming and J lost 0 bases; unmatched junction nucleotides: 8. The V gene's germline CDR1 is SGDLS and CDR2 YYNGEE. CDR3 length: 18 amino acids. The CDR3 region is CASSAGLAGAVPSYEQYF. The DNA for the CDR3 is TGTGCCAGCAGCGCGGGACTAGCGGGGGCCGTACCCTCCTACGAGCAGTACTTC.

This rearrangement joins TRBV6-2 or TRBV6-3 to TRBJ2-1, with 8 bases matching TRBD2. The V and J ends lost 5 bases and 0 bases, in that order; junction bases with no gene match: 3. The CDR3 is 15 amino acids. Germline CDR1 reads MNHEY; CDR2 reads SVGEGT. CDR3 in DNA: TGTGCCAGCAGTAATCGGGGGGGCTCCTACAATGAGCAGTTCTTC. It yields the protein CASSNRGGSYNEQFF.

The rearrangement joins TRBV7-9 to TRBJ2-3; 9 nucleotides align to TRBD1. V lost 5 bases to trimming and J lost 2 bases; unmatched junction nucleotides: 5. Germline V CDR1 and CDR2: SEHNR, FQNEAQ (reference sequence). There are 15 residues in the CDR3. The CDR3 protein is CASSPDRGHTDTQYF. Here the CDR3 DNA reads TGTGCCAGCAGCCCGGACAGGGGCCACACAGATACGCAGTATTTT.

The rearrangement uses TRBV19 and TRBJ1-1, with D perhaps matching TRBD1 (6 bases). Germline CDR1 and CDR2: LNHDA and SQIVND (reference sequence). The ends were cut back, 7 bases at V and 2 bases at J, with 17 bases in the middle. The CDR3 loop spans 15 amino acids. The CDR3 region is CASNPDQGSNTEAFF. CDR3 DNA: TGTGCCAGTAACCCTGACCAGGGGAGCAACACTGAAGCTTTCTTT.

With regard to this clone: Other nucleotide sequences in the sample specify the same CDR3. This rearrangement joins TRBV5-1 to TRBJ2-5; the D gene is possibly TRBD1 (6 bases). The CDR3 extends over 15 amino acids. Trimming took 0 bases from V and 2 from J, leaving 11 bases between them. Germline loops: CDR1 SGHRS, CDR2 YFSETQ. The CDR3 protein is CASSLVPGTQETQYF. CDR3 nucleotide sequence: TGCGCCAGCAGCTTGGTTCCAGGGACACAAGAGACCCAGTACTTC.

V is TRBV4-1 and J is TRBJ1-2; D may be TRBD1 (6 bases). The germline V and J ends were trimmed by 1 base and 13 bases, with 10 bases remaining between them. CDR1 MGHRA and CDR2 YSYEKL come from the germline V gene. This CDR3 region has 11 residues. Here the CDR3 DNA reads TGCGCCAGCAGCCAAGCCCGGGACACCACCTTC. Translated, it gives CASSQARDTTF.

The chain employs TRBV4-1 and TRBJ2-1, with 9 bases lining up with TRBD1. Trimming took 2 bases from V and 7 from J; bases not matched to a gene: 6. The CDR3 runs 15 residues. The germline gives CDR1 MGHRA, CDR2 YSYEKL. Here the CDR3 DNA reads TGCGCCAGCAGCCAACTGGACAGGGGCGGGAATGAGCAGTTCTTC. Residues: CASSQLDRGGNEQFF.

The chain links TRBV4-2 to TRBJ2-1; possibly TRBD2 for D (5 bases). The CDR3 consists of 15 residues. Germline lookup yields CDR1 LGHNA and CDR2 YNFKEQ. The germline V and J ends were trimmed by 0 bases and 5 bases, with 11 bases remaining between them. The CDR3 sequence is CASSQETASHNEQFF. The DNA of the CDR3 is TGTGCCAGCAGCCAAGAGACGGCTAGCCACAATGAGCAGTTCTTC.

The V call is TRBV11-2, the J call TRBJ1-6; D may be TRBD1 (6 bases). In germline, CDR1 is SGHAT, CDR2 FQNNGV. The ends were cut back, 5 bases at V and 1 base at J, with 12 bases in the middle. The length of the CDR3 is 16 residues. Here the CDR3 reads CASSTNTGSYNSPLHF. The CDR3 DNA sequence: TGTGCCAGCAGCACAAATACAGGGTCCTATAATTCACCCCTCCACTTT. Full variable domain (remainder filled in from reference TRBV11-2 and TRBJ1-6): EAGVAQSPRYKIIEKRQSVAFWCNPISGHATLYWYQQILGQGPKLLIQFQNNGVVDDSQLPKDRFSAERLKGVDSTLKIQPAKLEDSAVYLCASSTNTGSYNSPLHFGNGTRLTVT.

The V gene is TRBV6-5, the J gene TRBJ2-1; 10 bases are a match to TRBD1. CDR3 length equals 16 residues. The junction had 6 bases not matched to a gene; V was cut back by 0 bases and J by 7 bases. The germline CDR1 and CDR2 sequences are MNHEY and SVGAGI. CDR3 in DNA: TGTGCCAGCAGTTACTCGACGGGACAGGGGCGAAATGAGCAGTTCTTC. Translated, it gives CASSYSTGQGRNEQFF.

The chain joins TRBV7-3 to TRBJ2-3, with D maybe TRBD2 (6 bases). Trimming removed 5 bases from V and 2 bases from J, with 23 bases in between. The germline gives CDR1 SGHTA, CDR2 FQGTGA. This CDR3 is 18 amino acids long. The CDR3 bases are TGTGCCAGCAGCCCTTTAGGGGAGGCAGGCCCCTTCACAGATACGCAGTATTTT. This sequence encodes CASSPLGEAGPFTDTQYF.

The chain is built from TRBV5-1 and TRBJ2-5, with 9 bases aligning to TRBD2. CDR3 length: 16 amino acids. Germline CDR1 and CDR2: SGHRS and YFSETQ. V lost 3 bases to trimming and J lost 4 bases; unmatched junction nucleotides: 10. CDR3 DNA: TGCGCCAGCAGCTGGGGACTAGCTGGGGGAGTAGAGACCCAGTACTTC. Translating gives CASSWGLAGGVETQYF.

V is TRBV6-6 and J is TRBJ1-2, with 9 bases lining up with TRBD1. V lost 11 bases to trimming and J lost 7 bases; unmatched junction nucleotides: 11. CDR1 MNHNY and CDR2 SVGAGI come from the germline V gene (reference sequence). The CDR3 extends over 13 amino acids. CDR3 residues: CAFQAQGARGYTF. The CDR3 bases are TGTGCCTTTCAGGCACAGGGGGCGCGTGGCTACACCTTC.

This clone was detected once. The V call is TRBV18, the J call TRBJ2-5, with TRBD2 as a possible D gene (5 bases). V lost 6 bases and J lost 2, with 13 bases in between. Germline V gene sequence: CDR1 KGHSH, CDR2 LQKENI. This CDR3 spans 14 amino acids. The chain's CDR3 is CASSPIQRQETQYF. In DNA, the CDR3 is TGTGCCAGCTCGCCCATACAGCGGCAAGAGACCCAGTACTTC.

This sequence joins TRBV4-1 and TRBJ2-1; 11 nucleotides agree with TRBD1. This CDR3 spans 15 amino acids. In germline, CDR1 is MGHRA, CDR2 YSYEKL. V lost 3 bases to trimming and J lost 4 bases; unmatched junction nucleotides: 2. CDR3 bases: TGCGCCAGCAGCCAGGGACAGGGGGTTTACAATGAGCAGTTCTTC. This codes for CASSQGQGVYNEQFF.

The DNA for the CDR3 is TGCAGCGTCGCTGGACTAGCGGGGGGGTTCACCGGGGAGCTGTTTTTT. Translated: CSVAGLAGGFTGELFF. The genes are TRBV29-1 and TRBJ2-2, with 15 bases matching TRBD2. Trimming cost V 6 bases and J 4 bases; bases outside gene matches: 6. In germline, CDR1 is SQVTM, CDR2 ANQGSEA. This CDR3 region has 16 residues.

This chain uses TRBV10-3 with TRBJ1-1; tentative D call: TRBD1 (5 bases). The CDR3 consists of 12 residues. Trimming took 11 bases from V and 4 from J, leaving 14 bases between them. Germline CDR1 is ENHRY and CDR2 is SYGVKD. The CDR3 region is CASHQGGTEAFF. DNA for the CDR3: TGTGCCTCTCACCAGGGCGGCACTGAAGCTTTCTTT.

The genes are TRBV4-3 and TRBJ2-2, with TRBD2 matching over 8 bases. J was trimmed by 1 base and V by 0 bases; bases with no gene match: 4. Germline values: CDR1 LGHNA, CDR2 YSLEER. CDR3 length: 17 residues. CDR3 protein: CASSQDGGGLNTGELFF. The CDR3 bases are TGCGCCAGCAGCCAAGACGGCGGGGGGCTGAACACCGGGGAGCTGTTTTTT.